This T cell receptor beta chain was identified in a study of graft-versus-host responses after intestinal transplantation. As for this clone: Its cognate antigen is unknown. One junction end disagrees with the germline gene, perhaps due to a read error. The same CDR3 also results from other DNA sequences found in this sample.

The germline V gene encodes CDR1 SQVTM and CDR2 ANQGSEA. This CDR3 is 14 amino acids long. The protocol was immunoSEQ multiplex PCR, while the TCRdb copy is restricted to in-frame clones and leaves out a portion. The repertoire holds 55,000 to 75,000 clones, over 75% seen once, with approximately 0.39% in the top ten. This TCR was sampled from a human donor who was the organ donor for an intestinal transplant. The chain couples TRBV29-1 to TRBJ2-1; 9 nucleotides agree with TRBD1. Here the sequenced sample was unstimulated CD4+ T cells sorted from spleen or lymph node cells, taken before transplant. This CDR3 is CSVDVPGQGFLQFF. In nucleotides, the CDR3 is TGTAGCGTTGATGTACCGGGACAGGGTTTTTTACAGTTCTTC.